The present entry profiles one T cell receptor (beta chain) with its context. Its antigen is unknown. The data belong to a study of shared clonotypes between healthy human individuals. Study-wide results and limits: Rarefaction showed that sequencing of sorted subsets was incomplete (despite large depth).

The table came from immunoSEQ multiplex PCR; TCRdb's copy has only in-frame clones and leaves some out. The repertoire holds around 100,000 clones, with just over 65% as singletons. Trimming took 0 bases from V and 3 from J, leaving 7 bases between them. Germline V lookup: CDR1 SGHDT, CDR2 YYEEEE. This CDR3 is built from 14 residues. Input material: memory CD8+ T cells sorted from blood. The subset was: CD45RO+ cells pooled with CCR7-negative TemRA cells. The clonotype comes from a woman younger than 45 in good health. The chain recombines TRBV5-6 with TRBJ2-1; D is undetermined. This chain's CDR3 is CASSLVAGYNEQFF. The CDR3 region has the DNA TGTGCCAGCAGCTTGGTAGCCGGCTACAATGAGCAGTTCTTC.